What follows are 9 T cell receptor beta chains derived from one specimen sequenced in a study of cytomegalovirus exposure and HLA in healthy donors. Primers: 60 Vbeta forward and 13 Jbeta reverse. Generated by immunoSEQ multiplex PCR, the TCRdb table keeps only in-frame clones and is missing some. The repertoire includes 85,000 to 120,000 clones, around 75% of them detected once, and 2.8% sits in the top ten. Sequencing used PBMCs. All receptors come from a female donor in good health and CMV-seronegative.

CDR3 protein: CASSELQSSYEQYF. The CDR3 nucleotides are TGTGCCAGCAGTGAACTTCAGTCCTCCTACGAGCAGTACTTC. The chain uses TRBV2 and TRBJ2-7, with D uncertain. The ends were cut back, 2 bases at V and 0 bases at J, with 8 bases in the middle. The CDR3 is 14 residues long. Germline-derived CDR1 and CDR2 are SNHLY and FYNNEI.

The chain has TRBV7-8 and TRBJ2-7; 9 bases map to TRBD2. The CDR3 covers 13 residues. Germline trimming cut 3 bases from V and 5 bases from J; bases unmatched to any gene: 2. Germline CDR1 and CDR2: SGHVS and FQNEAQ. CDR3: CASSFSGSNEQYF. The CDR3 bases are TGTGCCAGCAGCTTTAGCGGGAGCAACGAGCAGTACTTC. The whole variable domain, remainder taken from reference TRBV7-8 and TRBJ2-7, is GAGVSQSPRYKVAKRGQDVALRCDPISGHVSLFWYQQALGQGPEFLTYFQNEAQLDKSGLPSDRFFAERPEGSVSTLKIQRTQQEDSAVYLCASSFSGSNEQYFGPGTRLTVT.

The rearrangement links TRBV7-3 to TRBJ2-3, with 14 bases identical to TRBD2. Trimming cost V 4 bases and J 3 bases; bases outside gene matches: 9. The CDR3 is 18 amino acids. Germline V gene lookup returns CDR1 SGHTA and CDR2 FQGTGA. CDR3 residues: CASSSQGRLAGGTDTQYF. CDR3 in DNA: TGTGCCAGCAGCTCCCAGGGAAGACTAGCGGGGGGGACAGATACGCAGTATTTT.

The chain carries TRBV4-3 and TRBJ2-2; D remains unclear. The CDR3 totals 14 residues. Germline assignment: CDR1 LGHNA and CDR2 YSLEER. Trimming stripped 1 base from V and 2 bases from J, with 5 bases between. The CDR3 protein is CASSQVPNTGELFF. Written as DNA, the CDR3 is TGCGCCAGCAGCCAAGTTCCTAACACCGGGGAGCTGTTTTTT.

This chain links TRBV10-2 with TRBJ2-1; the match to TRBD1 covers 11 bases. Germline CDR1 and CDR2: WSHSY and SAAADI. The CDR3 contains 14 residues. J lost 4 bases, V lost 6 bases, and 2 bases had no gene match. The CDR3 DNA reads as TGCGCCAGCAGGGGGGACAGGGGGTACAATGAGCAGTTCTTC. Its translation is CASRGDRGYNEQFF.

The CDR3 bases are TGTGCCAGCAGCTCGACTCCAGGAGGTACGCAGTATTTT. This gives the protein CASSSTPGGTQYF. The V gene is TRBV5-4, the J gene TRBJ2-3, with D tentatively TRBD2 (5 bases). CDR3 length: 13 amino acids. V was cut by 3 bases and J by 8 bases, with 13 bases left in between. The V gene's germline CDR1 is SGHNT and CDR2 YYREEE (reference sequence).

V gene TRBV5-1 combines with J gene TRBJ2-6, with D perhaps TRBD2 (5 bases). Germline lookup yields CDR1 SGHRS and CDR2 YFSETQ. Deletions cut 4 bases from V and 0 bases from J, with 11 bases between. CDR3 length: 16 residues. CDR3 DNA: TGCGCCAGCAGCCCGCGGGCAAGCTCTGGGGCCAACGTCCTGACTTTC. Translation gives CASSPRASSGANVLTF.

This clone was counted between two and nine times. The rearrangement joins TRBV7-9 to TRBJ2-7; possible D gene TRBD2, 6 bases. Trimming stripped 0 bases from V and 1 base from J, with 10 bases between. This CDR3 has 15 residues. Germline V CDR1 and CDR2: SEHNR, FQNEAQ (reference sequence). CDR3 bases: TGTGCCAGCAGCTTAGCAGCGGGCAATTCCTACGAGCAGTACTTC. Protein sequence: CASSLAAGNSYEQYF.

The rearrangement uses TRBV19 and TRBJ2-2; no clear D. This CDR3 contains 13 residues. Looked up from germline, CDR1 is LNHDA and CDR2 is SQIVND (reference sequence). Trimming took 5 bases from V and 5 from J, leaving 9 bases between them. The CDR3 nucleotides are TGTGCCAGTAGTCCCCGACTGACCGGGGAGCTGTTTTTT. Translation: CASSPRLTGELFF.